Below, 22 T cell receptor beta chains from the same sample are listed, as sequenced in a study of Graves' ophthalmopathy and Graves' hyperthyroidism. The authors amplified TCR beta CDR3 regions, and they did so from RNA transcripts for repertoire sequencing. RT-PCR was first run with HTBI primers, then multiplex PCR in a second round. TCRdb ran MiXCR on the multiplex PCR reads and lists one entry per CDR3 protein. This table has around 1.1 million distinct CDR3 sequences, less than 45% appearing once. Sequencing was carried out using peripheral blood or thyroid tissue (not recorded which). Receptor source: an adult man with Graves' hyperthyroidism.

This chain uses TRBV29-1 with TRBJ1-1, with D maybe TRBD1 (5 bases). The CDR3 loop spans 15 amino acids. Deletions cut 3 bases from V and 9 bases from J, with 23 bases between. Germline CDR1 reads SQVTM; CDR2 reads ANQGSEA. The DNA of the CDR3 is TGCAGCGTTGAGGATCGGGGAACGGGGGGTTGGCAAGCTTTCTTT. It encodes CSVEDRGTGGWQAFF. Combining the CDR3 with reference TRBV29-1 and TRBJ1-1 gives the whole variable domain SAVISQKPSRDICQRGTSLTIQCQVDSQVTMMFWYRQQPGQSLTLIATANQGSEATYESGFVIDKFPISRPNLTFSTLTVSNMSPEDSSIYLCSVEDRGTGGWQAFFGQGTRLTVV.

The chain has TRBV20-1 and TRBJ2-7; tentatively, D is TRBD1 (6 bases). CDR3 length: 14 amino acids. Trimming pared 2 bases from V and 4 bases from J, leaving 15 bases between. CDR1 DFQATT and CDR2 SNEGSKA come from the germline V gene (reference sequence). This CDR3 reads CSARKTGSLYEQYF. The CDR3 nucleotides read TGCAGTGCTAGAAAGACAGGAAGCTTATACGAGCAGTACTTC.

This sequence joins TRBV20-1 and TRBJ2-2; the D gene could be TRBD1 or TRBD2 (6 bases each). V was pared by 3 bases and J by 4 bases, with 15 bases between. From germline, CDR1 is DFQATT and CDR2 SNEGSKA (reference sequence). CDR3 length: 15 residues. The CDR3 DNA reads TGCAGTGCTAGGGCGGGACAATCGATCACCGGGGAGCTGTTTTTT. Amino acid sequence: CSARAGQSITGELFF.

This clonotype occurred a few times. V usage is TRBV4-1 and J usage is TRBJ2-2, with D perhaps TRBD2 (5 bases). The CDR3 is 16 amino acids. Trimming removed 0 bases from V and 4 bases from J, with 12 bases in between. The germline V gene has CDR1 MGHRA and CDR2 YSYEKL. The CDR3 DNA reads TGCGCCAGCAGCCAAGAGTGGCTAGCTGGCACCGGGGAGCTGTTTTTT. It encodes CASSQEWLAGTGELFF.

About this clonotype: Being one base from a much bigger clone, this may be a read error. This chain joins TRBV7-2 and TRBJ2-7; no reliable D call. This CDR3 contains 15 residues. The germline CDR1 and CDR2 sequences are SGHTA and FQGNSA. V lost 0 bases to trimming and J lost 6 bases, with 15 bases between them. CDR3 nucleotide sequence: TGTGCCAGCAGCTTAGCACGCCCCAGTTCTTCCGAGCAGTACTTC. Its protein product is CASSLARPSSSEQYF. The full variable domain, its missing parts supplied by reference TRBV7-2 and TRBJ2-7, is GAGVSQSPSNKVTEKGKDVELRCDPISGHTALYWYRQSLGQGLEFLIYFQGNSAPDKSGLPSDRFSAERTGGSVSTLTIQRTQQEDSAVYLCASSLARPSSSEQYFGPGTRLTVT.

The chain links TRBV25-1 to TRBJ2-7, with a tentative D call TRBD1 (5 bases). The CDR3 has 15 amino acids. With 1 base removed from V and 7 bases from J, the gap between germline ends came to 17 bases. In germline, CDR1 is MGHDK, CDR2 SYGVNS. DNA of the CDR3: TGTGCCAGCAGTGAATGGGGCAGAGTTCGGCGGGAGCAGTACTTC. Its protein is CASSEWGRVRREQYF.

This clonotype was seen many times. The genes are TRBV7-3 and TRBJ2-2; D remains ambiguous. CDR3 length equals 13 residues. Germline V gives CDR1 SGHTA, CDR2 FQGTGA. The V end was cut by 5 bases, the J end by 6 bases, with 10 bases between. In nucleotides, the CDR3 is TGTGCCAGCAGCCCGTTACTGGCCGGGGAGCTGTTTTTT. Translated, it gives CASSPLLAGELFF.

In this sample, this clonotype turned up many times. This chain connects TRBV9 to TRBJ1-6, with a weak D call TRBD1 (6 bases). Germline V CDR1 and CDR2: SGDLS, YYNGEE. The CDR3 spans 16 residues. Trimming took off 6 bases at V and 0 bases at J, with 13 bases between the two ends. Here the CDR3 DNA reads TGTGCCAGCACCGAGGGGGAGAGCTCCTATAATTCACCCCTCCACTTT. Its translation: CASTEGESSYNSPLHF.

V and J are TRBV7-2 and TRBJ2-7; D ambiguous. The CDR3 has 14 amino acids. Trimming took 4 bases from V and 6 from J, leaving 16 bases between them. The germline CDR1 and CDR2 sequences are SGHTA and FQGNSA. CDR3: CASSSRTYRPEQYF. As DNA, the CDR3 is TGTGCCAGCAGCTCCCGAACGTACAGACCCGAGCAGTACTTC.

This clonotype was detected a few times. The V and J genes are TRBV15 and TRBJ2-3; D gene uncertain. Trimming left V 11 bases short and J 0 bases short, with 12 bases between. CDR3 length: 13 residues. Germline CDR1 reads LNHNV; CDR2 reads YYDKDF (reference sequence). CDR3 sequence (DNA): TGTGCCGCCGCCCCACCTAGCACAGATACGCAGTATTTT. It specifies CAAAPPSTDTQYF.

This clonotype has a count of ten or more. This chain joins TRBV7-9 and TRBJ1-5; 7 bases agree with TRBD1. CDR1 is SEHNR and CDR2 is FQNEAQ in the germline V gene (reference sequence). This CDR3 has 15 amino acids. After removal of 3 bases from V and 6 bases from J, the junction contained 8 bases not matched to a gene. In DNA form, the CDR3 reads TGTGCCAGCAGCTTGGACACAGGGGCTAGTCAGCCCCAGCATTTT. Encoded protein: CASSLDTGASQPQHF.

The J gene is TRBJ1-2, the V gene TRBV19, with D tentatively TRBD1 (5 bases). CDR1 is LNHDA and CDR2 is SQIVND in the germline V gene (reference sequence). V lost 2 bases, J lost 8 bases, and 12 bases lay in between. The CDR3 spans 13 residues. CDR3 bases: TGTGCCAGTAGTATAACAACAGGCGGAGGCTACACCTTC. Protein product: CASSITTGGGYTF.

This clonotype was recorded many times. This chain uses TRBV7-9 with TRBJ2-7; TRBD2 matches 15 bases. This CDR3 region has 17 residues. CDR1 and CDR2 (germline): SEHNR, FQNEAQ (reference sequence). With 5 bases clipped from V and 5 bases from J, the junction kept 10 bases outside the gene matches. CDR3 sequence: CASSPKGLAGGHNEQYF. Written as DNA, the CDR3 is TGTGCCAGCAGCCCAAAAGGACTAGCGGGAGGGCACAACGAGCAGTACTTC.

On this clonotype: A much more abundant neighbour one base away suggests this may be a read error. The chain links TRBV11-2 to TRBJ1-2; 9 positions match TRBD1. The CDR3 is 13 amino acids. J was trimmed by 6 bases and V by 4 bases; bases with no gene match: 3. Germline CDR1 is SGHAT and CDR2 is FQNNGV. CDR3 region: CASSYGTGHGYTF. The CDR3 nucleotides read TGTGCCAGCAGCTACGGGACAGGGCATGGCTACACCTTC.

This clonotype was picked up many times. This sequence joins TRBV20-1 and TRBJ1-5; tentative D call: TRBD1 (6 bases). The CDR3 sequence is 13 residues long. V was shortened by 3 bases and J by 5 bases, with 11 bases between the two germline ends. In germline, CDR1 is DFQATT, CDR2 SNEGSKA (reference sequence). The CDR3 coding sequence is TGCAGTGCTAGCGAGACAGGATATCAGCCCCAGCATTTT. Protein product: CSASETGYQPQHF.

This clonotype was detected many times. The chain recombines TRBV10-3 with TRBJ2-7; the D is unclear. This CDR3 is built from 15 residues. The ends were cut back, 6 bases at V and 0 bases at J, with 15 bases in the middle. The germline V gene has CDR1 ENHRY and CDR2 SYGVKD. CDR3 bases: TGTGCCATCAGAGGTTCCAGTTCTCGCTCCTACGAGCAGTACTTC. Translation: CAIRGSSSRSYEQYF.

This CDR3 reads CASSRTGITGEQQYF. The CDR3 region has the DNA TGTGCCAGCAGTAGGACAGGGATCACCGGGGAGCAGCAGTACTTC. The chain combines TRBV2 with TRBJ2-7; 8 bases match TRBD1. CDR3 length equals 15 residues. Germline V gene lookup returns CDR1 SNHLY and CDR2 FYNNEI. V gave up 5 bases and J gave up 8 bases; unmatched junction bases: 14.

This clonotype showed up just a few times. The CDR3 DNA sequence: TGTGCCAGCAGTTTAGAGGGTTTCGCCGGGGAGCTGTTTTTT. The encoded protein is CASSLEGFAGELFF. The chain employs TRBV12-3 or TRBV12-4 and TRBJ2-2; D not resolved. V was pared by 1 base and J by 6 bases, with 9 bases between. There are 14 residues in the CDR3.

J is TRBJ2-7 and V is TRBV7-2; D may be TRBD1 (6 bases). Trimming took 9 bases from V and 9 from J, leaving 21 bases between them. The germline gives CDR1 SGHTA, CDR2 FQGNSA. The CDR3 sequence is 13 residues long. CDR3 in amino acids: CASARQGRDTQYF. Here the CDR3 DNA reads TGTGCCAGTGCGCGGCAGGGGAGAGATACGCAGTACTTC.

Concerning this clonotype itself: One end of the junction does not line up with germline, which may come from a read error. The chain carries TRBV15 and TRBJ2-5, with a possible D match to TRBD2 (5 bases). The CDR3 sequence is 16 residues long. Germline V gene lookup returns CDR1 LNHNV and CDR2 YYDKDF (reference sequence). The CDR3 sequence is CAASSEGVRLAETQYF. The CDR3 DNA follows: TGTGCCGCCAGCAGTGAAGGCGTCCGTTTAGCGGAGACCCAGTACTTC.

The chain joins TRBV29-1 to TRBJ1-2; D remains ambiguous. The CDR3 has 12 residues. V was shortened by 8 bases and J by 3 bases, with 13 bases between the two germline ends. Looked up from germline, CDR1 is SQVTM and CDR2 is ANQGSEA. The CDR3 protein is CSLDGVDYGYTF. CDR3 DNA sequence: TGCAGCTTAGACGGGGTCGACTATGGCTACACCTTC.

The V and J genes are TRBV9 and TRBJ2-7; maybe TRBD2 (5 bases). V lost 5 bases and J 5 bases, leaving 20 bases between the germline ends. Germline CDR1 is SGDLS and CDR2 is YYNGEE. The CDR3 has 15 residues. This CDR3 reads CASSRGRLAKNEQYF. The CDR3 DNA is TGTGCCAGCAGTCGAGGAAGGCTAGCTAAGAACGAGCAGTACTTC.